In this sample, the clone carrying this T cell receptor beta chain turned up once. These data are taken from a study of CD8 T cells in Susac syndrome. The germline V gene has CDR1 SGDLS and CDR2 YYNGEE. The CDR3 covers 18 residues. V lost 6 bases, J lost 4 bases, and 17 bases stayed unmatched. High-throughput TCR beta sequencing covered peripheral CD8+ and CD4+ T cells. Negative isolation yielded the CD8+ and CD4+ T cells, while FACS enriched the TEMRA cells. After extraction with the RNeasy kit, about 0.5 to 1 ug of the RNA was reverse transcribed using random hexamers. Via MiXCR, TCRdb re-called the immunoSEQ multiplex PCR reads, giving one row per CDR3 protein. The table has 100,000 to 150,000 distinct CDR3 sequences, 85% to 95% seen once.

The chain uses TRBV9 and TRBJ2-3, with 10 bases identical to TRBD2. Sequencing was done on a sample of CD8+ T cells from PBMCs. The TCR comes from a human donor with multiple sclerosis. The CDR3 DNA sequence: TGTGCCAGCAACGCCTTCCACCTGTTAGCGGGGGGTCCAGATACGCAGTATTTT. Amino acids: CASNAFHLLAGGPDTQYF.